The subject of this entry is one T cell receptor beta chain. Antigen: not known. CD45RA-negative memory and CD45RA+ naive subsets were split from the CD4+ cells. Here immunoSEQ multiplex PCR was the method, and the copy in TCRdb shows in-frame clones only, minus some. The profile shows over 2 million clones, roughly 90% of them singletons. This record comes from a study of shared clonotypes between healthy human individuals. General observations from the study: Rarefaction exposed incomplete sorted-subset sequencing despite large depth.

Sample: naive CD4+ T cells from PBMCs. Subset given: CD45RA+ positively selected. The TCR sequence derives from a man aged 18 to 30 in good health. Some clones in this sample may be carry-over from other donors' samples.

CDR3 residues: CASSERTVSYEQYF. CDR3 coding DNA: TGCGCCAGCAGTGAGCGGACGGTTTCCTACGAGCAGTACTTC. The chain combines TRBV10-2 with TRBJ2-7, with D unresolved. V was cut by 2 bases and J by 1 base, with 9 bases left in between. This CDR3 region has 14 residues. Germline-derived CDR1 and CDR2 are WSHSY and SAAADI.